The TCR beta chain described here comes from a study of CD4 T cells in relation to SARS-CoV-2 and coronaviruses. Study outcomes and limitations: The cross-reactivity analysis covered only spike protein, not other viral proteins.

The data were produced by immunoSEQ multiplex PCR, yet TCRdb's version contains in-frame clones alone and is incomplete. This sample has roughly 25,000 clones, with more than 60% found just once. This CDR3 contains 14 residues. V lost 0 bases, J lost 7 bases, and 15 bases lay in between. Germline CDR1 reads GTSNPN; CDR2 reads SVGIG (reference sequence). On this clone itself: What it binds is not known.

The unexposed donors gave CD4+ T cells in about 2010-2019, prior to COVID-19. The cells were cultured for roughly 11 days before CD4+ T cells were isolated. Testing used SARS-CoV-2 S/N and four cold-coronavirus spikes on unexposed-donor CD4+ T cells, cells permitting. Half the medium was replaced with IL-2 medium on days 3 and 7. The receptor's source is a human donor in good health. The sequencing sample was made of CD4+ T cells from PBMCs, cultured in vitro. The chain has TRBV30 and TRBJ1-2; D not certain. Written as DNA, the CDR3 is TGTGCCTGGAGTGTGTCGGATGGATTGGTTGGCTACACCTTC. Protein sequence: CAWSVSDGLVGYTF.